A selection of T cell receptor beta chains follows, all from one sample in a study of beta chain features in type 1 diabetes. The data were produced by immunoSEQ multiplex PCR, yet TCRdb's version contains in-frame clones alone and is incomplete. The profile covers 250,000 to 400,000 clones, with roughly 15% appearing a single time and over 5.5% taken by the ten largest. Material: central memory CD4+ T cells from blood. These receptors all stem from a young man in good health. The CDR3 runs from the conserved cysteine through the conserved F or W. The D gene is left open where the match is weak. For some rows the clone size is stated as once, few or many, or as a class when expanded; others skip it.

V gene	D gene	clone size	J gene	CDR3 DNA	CDR3 protein
TRBV29-1	-	-	TRBJ2-3	TGCAGCGTCCGTAAGACAGGCACAGATACGCAGTATTTT	CSVRKTGTDTQYF
TRBV6-1	-	few	TRBJ1-3	TGTGCCAGCAGTGGTATAACCCCAGTTTACTCTGGAAACACCATATATTTT	CASSGITPVYSGNTIYF
TRBV11-2	-	-	TRBJ1-4	TGTGCCAGCAGCTTAAGTCAAAATGAAAAACTGTTTTTT	CASSLSQNEKLFF
TRBV6-6	-	-	TRBJ1-1	TGTGCCAGCAGTTACGGCCAGAACACTGAAGCTTTCTTT	CASSYGQNTEAFF
TRBV19	-	-	TRBJ2-2	TGTGCCAGTAGTATGGGAGCGGTCCCAGCCGGGGAGCTGTTTTTT	CASSMGAVPAGELFF
TRBV11-2	-	-	TRBJ1-5	TGTGCCAGCTCGGACAGCCAAAGAAATCAGCCCCAGCATTTT	CASSDSQRNQPQHF
TRBV11-2	-	-	TRBJ1-6	TGTGCCAGCAGCCCCGGATATAATTCACCCCTCCACTTT	CASSPGYNSPLHF
TRBV18	-	few	TRBJ2-6	TGTGCCAGCTCTCGCTGGGACCCCGGGGCCAACGTCCTGACTTTC	CASSRWDPGANVLTF
TRBV7-2	TRBD1	-	TRBJ2-6	TGTGCCAGCAGCTTAGGGATAGGGGGCATATCTGGGGCCAACGTCCTGACTTTC	CASSLGIGGISGANVLTF
TRBV10-3	TRBD2	few	TRBJ2-5	TGTGCCATCAGTGAACGACTAGCGGGTGAACGAGTTGAGGAGACCCAGTACTTC	CAISERLAGERVEETQYF
TRBV5-1	TRBD1	-	TRBJ2-3	TGCGCCAGCAGCTTGTCTGGGGACAGGGCGCAGTATTTT	CASSLSGDRAQYF
TRBV5-8	-	-	TRBJ1-1	TGTGCCAGCAGCTTGTCAAGGGCGGCAGCTTTCTTT	CASSLSRAAAFF
TRBV12-5	TRBD1	few	TRBJ2-3	TGTGCTAGTGGTTTGGTAGGACAGGGCACAGATACGCAGTATTTT	CASGLVGQGTDTQYF
TRBV6-6	-	-	TRBJ1-4	TGTGCCAGCAGTCCGAGAGAGGCGGACCTGTTTTTT	CASSPREADLFF
TRBV7-6	-	-	TRBJ1-2	TGTGCCAGCAGCTTAGATTTTGGCTACACCTTC	CASSLDFGYTF
TRBV5-4	-	few	TRBJ2-1	TGTGCCAGCAGCTTGGCAGGGAACAATGAGCAGTTCTTC	CASSLAGNNEQFF
TRBV12-2	-	-	TRBJ1-1	TGTGCAAGTCGCTTAGAAGACGGGCCGTTGCCAGACGTCGGGGAAGCTTTCTTT	CASRLEDGPLPDVGEAFF